This T cell receptor beta chain was documented in a study of T-cell memory formation after mild COVID-19. Study-level points and caveats: CD4+ contracting clones were mainly CM and EM; CD8+ ones, EMRA.

This clonotype was counted only a few times. As yet, its antigen is unknown. TCRdb recomputed calls from the 5' RACE reads with MiXCR, one row per CDR3 protein. The sample lists roughly 150,000 distinct CDR3 sequences; around 13% were seen once. The CDR3 contains 13 residues. Germline V gives CDR1 SEHNR, CDR2 FQNEAQ (reference sequence). Trimming took off 6 bases at V and 3 bases at J, with 11 bases between the two ends. The J gene is TRBJ1-1, the V gene TRBV7-9, with D possibly TRBD1 on 5 matching bases. The TCR sequence derives from an adult woman who had mild COVID-19 (a few samples of this study predate the infection). Cell type and time point are not known. The sample consisted of PBMCs or a T cell subset sorted from them (not recorded which). The CDR3 loop reads CASSSGRDTEAFF. CDR3 nucleotide sequence: TGTGCCAGCAGTAGTGGCAGGGACACTGAAGCTTTCTTT.